Detailed here is one TCR beta chain. A much larger clone is a single base away; this may be a read error. This entry comes from a study of tumor-infiltrating lymphocytes in primary liver carcinoma. Total RNA (around 0.45 ug) served as template for TCR beta cDNA synthesis primed by a constant-region primer. Generation of the TCR beta libraries relied on three nested multiplex PCR rounds using slightly modified ARM-PCR. In the first two PCR rounds, TRBV1-TRBV30 forward primers were paired with a C-beta reverse primer, and each round lasted around 10 cycles. MiXCR was run by TCRdb on the multiplex PCR reads, yielding one entry per CDR3 protein. The profile shows approximately 110,000 distinct CDR3 sequences, 65% of them singletons. For each extraction, RNA and DNA were obtained together from about 21-30 mg of unsorted bulk tissue. There are 11 residues in the CDR3. From germline, CDR1 is MNHEY and CDR2 SVGEGT.

This clonotype originated in a woman aged 55-70 years with primary liver carcinoma and hepatitis B virus infection. The sequenced material came from liver tumor tissue from sampling region 1. Indicated subset: tumor region T1, superior pole. The chain uses TRBV6-2 or TRBV6-3 and TRBJ2-7; a possible D gene is TRBD2 (5 bases). The CDR3 loop is CARSSGVEQYF. The DNA of the CDR3 is TGTGCCAGAAGTTCCGGGGTGGAGCAGTACTTC.